The rows below give T cell receptor beta chains drawn from one sample of a study of OX40 agonist ivuxolimab in advanced cancers. Assay used: immunoSEQ multiplex PCR; TCRdb lists only in-frame clones, some missing. Of around 39,000 clones listed, roughly 81% are singletons. Specimen: CD4+ or CD8+ T cells sorted from blood, collected in a trial of the OX40 agonist ivuxolimab. The receptors stem from an adult with an advanced solid tumor such as melanoma, head and neck, liver or kidney cancer. CDR3s leave out the opening cysteine and the closing phenylalanine or tryptophan.

V,CDR3
TRBV27,ASSLAGQGQNEKLF
TRBV18,ASSQDTFSGNTIY
TRBV5-1,ASSFGRTVDNYGYT
TRBV18,ASSLDHGNTEAF
TRBV5-4,ASSLLTGEVSLYGYT
TRBV6-1,ASSFRKGNSPLH
TRBV15,ATSRVTSRGYEQF
TRBV11-2,ASSLAVGDTQY
TRBV6-1,ASSEATVGNTEAF
TRBV5-1,ASSPAGNPRNTIY
TRBV2,ASSSSGRAMPQH
TRBV4-3,ASSQEALNSNYGYT
TRBV2,ASSEIEGEKLF
TRBV6-5,ASSESGLPYEQY
TRBV7-2,ASSSSVAGTSGGQF
TRBV7-9,ASSRGGANTDTQY
TRBV15,ATSVDVNTEAF
TRBV5-1,ASSLQGSDTQY
TRBV11-3,ASSSKGLAREQF
TRBV6-5,ASSGTGVRQKF
TRBV2,ATNVAGETDTQY
TRBV7-9,ASSLAGPQY
TRBV19,ASTAMRGLSTEAF
TRBV10-2,ASSLTGEPRNTIY
TRBV15,ATSRESHYSSGSDRNNEAF
TRBV6-1,ASSEAGRGKGEQY
TRBV5-1,ASRGGGWNTEAF
TRBV5-1,ASSPELGAAYNEQF
TRBV5-4,ASSGPGRSSYEQY
TRBV28,ASSLGGAETQY
TRBV2,ASRPNPYGYT
TRBV18,ASSPRDRGLSTGELF
TRBV23-1,ASSPSGHQETQY
TRBV11-2,ASSTPLLPGQETQY
TRBV6-4,ASSEHGTAGQPQH
TRBV11-2,ASSLGGTPRADTQY
TRBV15,ATSSGGGVAGTGAF
TRBV28,ASRPKRGSYEQY
TRBV7-2,ASSLGVGTRSEQF